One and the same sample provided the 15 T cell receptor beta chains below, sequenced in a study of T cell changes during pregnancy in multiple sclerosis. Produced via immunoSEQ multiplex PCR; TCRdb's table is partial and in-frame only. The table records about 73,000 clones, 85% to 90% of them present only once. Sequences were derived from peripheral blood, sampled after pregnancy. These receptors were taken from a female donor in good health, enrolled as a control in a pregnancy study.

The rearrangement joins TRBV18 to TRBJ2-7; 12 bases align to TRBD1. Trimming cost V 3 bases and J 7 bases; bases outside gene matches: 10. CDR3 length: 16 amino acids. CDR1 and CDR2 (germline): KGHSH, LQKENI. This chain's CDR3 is CASSPTRGQGAWEQYF. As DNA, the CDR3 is TGTGCCAGCTCACCGACCAGGGGACAGGGGGCTTGGGAGCAGTACTTC.

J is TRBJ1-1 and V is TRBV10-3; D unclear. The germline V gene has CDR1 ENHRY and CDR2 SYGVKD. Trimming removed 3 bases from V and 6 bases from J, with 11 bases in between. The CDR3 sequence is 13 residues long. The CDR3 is CAISDPRNPEAFF. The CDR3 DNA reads TGTGCCATCAGTGATCCGAGGAATCCTGAAGCTTTCTTT.

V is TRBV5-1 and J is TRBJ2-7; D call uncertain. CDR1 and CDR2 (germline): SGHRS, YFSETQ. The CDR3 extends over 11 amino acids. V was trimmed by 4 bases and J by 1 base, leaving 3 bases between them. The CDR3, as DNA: TGCGCCAGCAGCCAGTCCTACGAGCAGTACTTC. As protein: CASSQSYEQYF.

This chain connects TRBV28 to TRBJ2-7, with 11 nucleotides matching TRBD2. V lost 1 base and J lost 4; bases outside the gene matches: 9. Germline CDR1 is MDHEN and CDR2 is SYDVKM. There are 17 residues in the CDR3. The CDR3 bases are TGTGCCAGCAGTTTATACAGGGTAGCGGGAGGGCCGTACGAGCAGTACTTC. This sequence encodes CASSLYRVAGGPYEQYF. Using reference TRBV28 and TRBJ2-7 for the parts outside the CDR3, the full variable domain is DVKVTQSSRYLVKRTGEKVFLECVQDMDHENMFWYRQDPGLGLRLIYFSYDVKMKEKGDIPEGYSVSREKKERFSLILESASTNQTSMYLCASSLYRVAGGPYEQYFGPGTRLTVT.

This CDR3 reads CASSLEWNEQFF. The DNA of the CDR3 is TGTGCCAGCTCACTAGAATGGAATGAGCAGTTCTTC. The rearrangement links TRBV18 to TRBJ2-1; no clear D. The CDR3 covers 12 residues. Germline lookup yields CDR1 KGHSH and CDR2 LQKENI. V was shortened by 4 bases and J by 7 bases, with 8 bases between the two germline ends. The whole variable domain, remainder taken from reference TRBV18 and TRBJ2-1, is NAGVMQNPRHLVRRRGQEARLRCSPMKGHSHVYWYRQLPEEGLKFMVYLQKENIIDESGMPKERFSAEFPKEGPSILRIQQVVRGDSAAYFCASSLEWNEQFFGPGTRLTVL.

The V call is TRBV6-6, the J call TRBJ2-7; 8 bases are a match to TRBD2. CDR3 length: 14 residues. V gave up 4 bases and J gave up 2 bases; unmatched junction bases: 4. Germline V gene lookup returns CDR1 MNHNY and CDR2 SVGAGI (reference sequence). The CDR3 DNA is TGTGCCAGCAGTTTAAGCGGGAGACCCTACGAGCAGTACTTC. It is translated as CASSLSGRPYEQYF.

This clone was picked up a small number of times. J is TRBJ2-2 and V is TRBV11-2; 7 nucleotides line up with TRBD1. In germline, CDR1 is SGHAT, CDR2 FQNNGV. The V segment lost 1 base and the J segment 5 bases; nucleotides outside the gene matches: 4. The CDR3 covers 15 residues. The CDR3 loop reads CASSLGQGDTGELFF. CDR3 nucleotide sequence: TGTGCCAGCAGCTTAGGACAGGGAGATACCGGGGAGCTGTTTTTT.

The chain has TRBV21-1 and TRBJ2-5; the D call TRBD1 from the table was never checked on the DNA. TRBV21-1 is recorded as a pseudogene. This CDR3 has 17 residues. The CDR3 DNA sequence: TGTGCCAGCAGCAAGGGGTCGGGACAGGGGGCTCAAGAGACCCAGTACTTC. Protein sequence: CASSKGSGQGAQETQYF.

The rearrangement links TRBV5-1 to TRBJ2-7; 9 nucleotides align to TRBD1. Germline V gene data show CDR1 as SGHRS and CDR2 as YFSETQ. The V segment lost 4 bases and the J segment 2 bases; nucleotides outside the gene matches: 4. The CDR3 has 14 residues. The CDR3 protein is CASSRDRVAYEQYF. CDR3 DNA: TGCGCCAGCAGCCGGGACAGGGTCGCCTACGAGCAGTACTTC. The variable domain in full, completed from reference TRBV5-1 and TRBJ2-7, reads KAGVTQTPRYLIKTRGQQVTLSCSPISGHRSVSWYQQTPGQGLQFLFEYFSETQRNKGNFPGRFSGRQFSNSRSEMNVSTLELGDSALYLCASSRDRVAYEQYFGPGTRLTVT.

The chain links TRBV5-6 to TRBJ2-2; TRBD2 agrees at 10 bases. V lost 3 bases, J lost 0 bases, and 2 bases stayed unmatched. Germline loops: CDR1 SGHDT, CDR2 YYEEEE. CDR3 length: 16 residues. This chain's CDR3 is CASSSLAGANTGELFF. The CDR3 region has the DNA TGTGCCAGCAGCTCCCTAGCGGGAGCGAACACCGGGGAGCTGTTTTTT.

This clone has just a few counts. CDR3 sequence reads: CAFGSYGYTF. The CDR3 nucleotides are TGTGCCTTCGGGAGTTATGGCTACACCTTC. J is TRBJ1-2 and V is TRBV30; D gene ambiguous. The CDR3 is 10 residues long. The V gene's germline CDR1 is GTSNPN and CDR2 SVGIG (reference sequence). V was trimmed by 7 bases and J by 5 bases, leaving 8 bases between them.

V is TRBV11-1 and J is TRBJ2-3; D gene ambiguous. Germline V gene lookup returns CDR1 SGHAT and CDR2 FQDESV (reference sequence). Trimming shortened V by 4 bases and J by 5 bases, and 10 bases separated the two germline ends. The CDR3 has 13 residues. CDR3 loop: CASSSTDIDTQYF. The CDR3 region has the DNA TGTGCCAGCAGCTCCACCGACATAGATACGCAGTATTTT.

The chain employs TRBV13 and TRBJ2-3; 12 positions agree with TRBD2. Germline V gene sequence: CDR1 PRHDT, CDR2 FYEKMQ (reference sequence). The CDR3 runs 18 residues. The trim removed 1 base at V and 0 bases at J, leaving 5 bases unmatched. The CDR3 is CASSLEASGGASTDTQYF. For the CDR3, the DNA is TGTGCCAGCAGCTTAGAGGCTAGCGGGGGGGCTAGCACAGATACGCAGTATTTT.

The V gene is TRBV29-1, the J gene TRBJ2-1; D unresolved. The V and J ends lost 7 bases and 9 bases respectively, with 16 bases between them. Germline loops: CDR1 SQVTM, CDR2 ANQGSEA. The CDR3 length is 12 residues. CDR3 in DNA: TGCAGCGCAACCCGCGGTCTGAGTGAGCAGTTCTTC. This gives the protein CSATRGLSEQFF.

The CDR3 nucleotides read TGTGCCAGCAGCGTAGTCGTGAACACTGAAGCTTTCTTT. It specifies CASSVVVNTEAFF. The chain links TRBV9 to TRBJ1-1; D is ambiguous. The CDR3 has 13 residues. Trimming pared 0 bases from V and 0 bases from J, leaving 3 bases between. Germline loops: CDR1 SGDLS, CDR2 YYNGEE. The variable domain in full, completed from reference TRBV9 and TRBJ1-1, reads DSGVTQTPKHLITATGQRVTLRCSPRSGDLSVYWYQQSLDQGLQFLIQYYNGEERAKGNILERFSAQQFPDLHSELNLSSLELGDSALYFCASSVVVNTEAFFGQGTRLTVV.